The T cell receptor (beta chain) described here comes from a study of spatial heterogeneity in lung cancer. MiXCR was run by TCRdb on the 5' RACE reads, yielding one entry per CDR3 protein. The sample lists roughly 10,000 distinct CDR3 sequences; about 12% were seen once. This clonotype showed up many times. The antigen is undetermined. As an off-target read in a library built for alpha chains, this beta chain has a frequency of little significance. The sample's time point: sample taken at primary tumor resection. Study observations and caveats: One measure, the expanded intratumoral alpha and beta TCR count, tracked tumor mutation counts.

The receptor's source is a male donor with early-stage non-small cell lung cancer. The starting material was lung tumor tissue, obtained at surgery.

The CDR3: CASSLGGPGYTF. The CDR3 DNA sequence: TGTGCCAGCAGTTTAGGAGGGCCTGGCTACACCTTC. V is TRBV12-3 or TRBV12-4 and J is TRBJ1-2; D unclear. CDR3 size: 12 residues. Trimming took off 1 base at V and 7 bases at J, with 7 bases between the two ends.